This entry features one TCR beta chain sequence. What it recognizes is unknown. This CDR3 region has 16 residues. Germline assignment: CDR1 GTSNPN and CDR2 SVGIG (reference sequence). The germline V and J ends were trimmed by 0 bases and 1 base, with 14 bases remaining between them. TCRdb processed the 5' RACE reads anew with MiXCR; each CDR3 protein has one entry. The sample holds 620,000 or so distinct CDR3 sequences, 12% seen once. The sample belongs to a study of T cells after yellow fever vaccination. General study points: One caveat is that FACS-sorted repertoires could contain abundant clonotypes contaminating from the bulk population.

Sequenced here: PBMCs, sampled on the day of the yellow fever booster vaccination. V is TRBV30 and J is TRBJ2-3; perhaps TRBD2 as D (7 bases). This sequence originates from a man aged 30 to 45 who received the YFV17D yellow fever vaccine. In nucleotides, the CDR3 is TGTGCCTGGAGTGTACTTCGGGGGGCAGGCACAGATACGCAGTATTTT. Residues: CAWSVLRGAGTDTQYF.